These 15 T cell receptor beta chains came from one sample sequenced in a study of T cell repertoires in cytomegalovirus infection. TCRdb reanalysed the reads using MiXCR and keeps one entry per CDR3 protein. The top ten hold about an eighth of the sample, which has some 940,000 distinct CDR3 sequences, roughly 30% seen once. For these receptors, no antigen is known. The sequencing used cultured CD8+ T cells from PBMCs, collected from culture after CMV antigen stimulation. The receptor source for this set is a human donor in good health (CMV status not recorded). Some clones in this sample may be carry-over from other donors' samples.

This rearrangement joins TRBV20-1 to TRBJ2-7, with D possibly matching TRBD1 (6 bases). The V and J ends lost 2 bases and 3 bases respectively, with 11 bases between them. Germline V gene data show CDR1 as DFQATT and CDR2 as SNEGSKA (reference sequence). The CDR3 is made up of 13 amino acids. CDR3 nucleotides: TGCAGTGCTAGACAGGGGTGGGACTACGAGCAGTACGTC. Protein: CSARQGWDYEQYV.

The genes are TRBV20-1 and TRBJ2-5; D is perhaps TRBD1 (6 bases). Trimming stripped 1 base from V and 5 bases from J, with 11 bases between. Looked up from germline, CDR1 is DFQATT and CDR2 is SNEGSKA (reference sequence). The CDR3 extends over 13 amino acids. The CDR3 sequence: CSARATGKETQYF. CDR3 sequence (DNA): TGCAGTGCTAGAGCCACAGGGAAGGAGACCCAGTACTTC.

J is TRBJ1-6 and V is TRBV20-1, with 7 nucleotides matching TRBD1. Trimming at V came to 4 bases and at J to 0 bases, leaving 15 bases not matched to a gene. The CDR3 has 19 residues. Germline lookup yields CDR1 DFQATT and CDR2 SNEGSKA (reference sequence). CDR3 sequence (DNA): TGCAGTGCTAAGGATGGGACAGTGGGGATTAGCTCCTATAATTCACCCCTCCACTTT. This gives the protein CSAKDGTVGISSYNSPLHF.

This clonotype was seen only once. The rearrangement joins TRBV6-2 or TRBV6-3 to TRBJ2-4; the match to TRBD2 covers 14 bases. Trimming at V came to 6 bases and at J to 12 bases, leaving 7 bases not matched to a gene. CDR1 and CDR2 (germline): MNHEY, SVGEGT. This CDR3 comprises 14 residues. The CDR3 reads CASSKTSGGASQYF. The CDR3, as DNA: TGTGCCAGCAGCAAGACTAGCGGGGGGGCATCTCAGTACTTC.

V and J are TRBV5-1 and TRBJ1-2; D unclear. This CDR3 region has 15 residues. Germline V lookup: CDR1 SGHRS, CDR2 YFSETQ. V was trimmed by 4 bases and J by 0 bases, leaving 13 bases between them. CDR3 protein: CASSQAERSNYGYTF. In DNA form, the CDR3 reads TGCGCCAGCAGCCAAGCGGAGAGATCTAACTATGGCTACACCTTC.

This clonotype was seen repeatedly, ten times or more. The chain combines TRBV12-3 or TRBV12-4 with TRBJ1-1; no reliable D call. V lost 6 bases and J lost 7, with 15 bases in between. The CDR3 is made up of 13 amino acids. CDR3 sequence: CASSSTPLVEAFF. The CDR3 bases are TGTGCCAGCAGCTCAACCCCTCTGGTTGAAGCTTTCTTT.

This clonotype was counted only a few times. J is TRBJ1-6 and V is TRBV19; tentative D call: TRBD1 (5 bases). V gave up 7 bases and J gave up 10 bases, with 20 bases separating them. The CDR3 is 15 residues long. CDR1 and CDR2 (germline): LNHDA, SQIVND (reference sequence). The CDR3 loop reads CASTLMGELESPLHF. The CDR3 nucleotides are TGTGCCAGTACCTTAATGGGGGAATTAGAATCACCCCTCCACTTT.

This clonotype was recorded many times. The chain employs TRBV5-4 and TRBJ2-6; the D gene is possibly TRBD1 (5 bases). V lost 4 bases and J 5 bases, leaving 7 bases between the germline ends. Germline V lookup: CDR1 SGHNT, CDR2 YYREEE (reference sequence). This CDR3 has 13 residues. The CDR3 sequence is CASSLGRANVLTF. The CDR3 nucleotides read TGTGCCAGCAGCCTGGGGCGGGCCAACGTCCTGACTTTC.

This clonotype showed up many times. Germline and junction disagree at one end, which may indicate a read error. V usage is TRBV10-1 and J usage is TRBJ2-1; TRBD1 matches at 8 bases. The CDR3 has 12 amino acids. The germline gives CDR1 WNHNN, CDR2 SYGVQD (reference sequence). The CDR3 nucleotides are TGTGCCAGCAGCGACAGGGGCAATGAGCAGTTCTTC. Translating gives CASSDRGNEQFF.

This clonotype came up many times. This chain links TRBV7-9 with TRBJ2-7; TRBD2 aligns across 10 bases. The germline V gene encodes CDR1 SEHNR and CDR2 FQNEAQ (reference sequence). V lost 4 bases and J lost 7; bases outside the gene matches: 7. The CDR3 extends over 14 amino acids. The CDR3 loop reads CASSYLPSGGEQYV. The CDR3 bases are TGTGCCAGCAGCTACCTCCCTAGCGGGGGTGAGCAGTACGTC.

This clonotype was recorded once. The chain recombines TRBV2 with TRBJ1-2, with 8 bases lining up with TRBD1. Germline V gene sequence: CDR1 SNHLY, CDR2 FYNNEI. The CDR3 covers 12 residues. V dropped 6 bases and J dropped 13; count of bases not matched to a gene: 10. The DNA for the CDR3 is TGTGCCAGCAGGGGGGACAGGCGGATGTCCACCTTC. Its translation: CASRGDRRMSTF.

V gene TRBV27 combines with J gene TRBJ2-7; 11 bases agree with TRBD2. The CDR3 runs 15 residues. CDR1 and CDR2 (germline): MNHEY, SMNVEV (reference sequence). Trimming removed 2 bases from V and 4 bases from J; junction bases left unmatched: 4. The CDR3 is CASSLKTSGDYEQYV. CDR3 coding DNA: TGTGCCAGCAGTTTAAAGACTAGCGGGGATTACGAGCAGTACGTC.

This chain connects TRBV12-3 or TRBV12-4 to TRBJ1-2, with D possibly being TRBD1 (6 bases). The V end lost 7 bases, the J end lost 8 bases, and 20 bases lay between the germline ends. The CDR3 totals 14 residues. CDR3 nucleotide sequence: TGTGCCAGCACCATGGGGGCCACCGTCAAAGGCTACACCTTC. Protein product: CASTMGATVKGYTF.

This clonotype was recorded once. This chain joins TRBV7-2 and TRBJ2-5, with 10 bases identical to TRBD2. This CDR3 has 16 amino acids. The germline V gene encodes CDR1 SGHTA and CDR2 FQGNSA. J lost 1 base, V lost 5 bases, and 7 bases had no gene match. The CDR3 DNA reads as TGTACCAGCAGCATTCTAGCGGGGGCCCTCCAAGAGACCCAGTACTTC. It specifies CTSSILAGALQETQYF.

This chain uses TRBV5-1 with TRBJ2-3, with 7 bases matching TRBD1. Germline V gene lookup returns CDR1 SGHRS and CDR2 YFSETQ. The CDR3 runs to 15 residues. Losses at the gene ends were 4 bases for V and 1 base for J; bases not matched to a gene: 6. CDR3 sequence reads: CASSAGGVGTDTQYF. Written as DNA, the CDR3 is TGCGCCAGCAGCGCAGGGGGTGTAGGCACAGATACGCAGTATTTT.